This T cell receptor (beta chain) was documented in a study of OX40 agonist ivuxolimab in advanced cancers. The CDR3 totals 15 residues. Autoimmune disease history or systemic immunosuppression disqualified patients. Study-level results: Certain nonresponders likewise exhibited a low normalized T-cell clonal expansion.

Sequencing used immunoSEQ multiplex PCR; TCRdb keeps in-frame clones, though not all of them. The data show more than 45,000 clones, approximately 75% seen once. Notes on this clone: Its antigen is as yet unknown.

The source of this sequence is an adult with an advanced solid tumor such as melanoma, head and neck, liver or kidney cancer. The chain employs TRBV21-1 and TRBJ2-3. TRBV21-1 is annotated as a pseudogene. The specimen was CD4+ or CD8+ T cells sorted from blood, collected in a trial of the OX40 agonist ivuxolimab. CDR3 sequence (DNA): TGTGCCAGCAGCAAAGCGGCCGGAACCACAGATACGCAGTATTTT. Residues: CASSKAAGTTDTQYF.